A selection of T cell receptor beta chains follows, all from one sample in a study of post-analysis software for immune sequencing data. TCRdb re-analysed the PCR reads in MiXCR, keeping a single row per CDR3 protein. Of 500,000 to 600,000 distinct CDR3 sequences listed, 44% are singletons. The specimen sequenced was blood. The origin of the receptors is a girl between 5 and 17 years old with multiple sclerosis. Both conserved end residues are part of each CDR3. Fields, in order: clone size, V gene, D gene, J gene, CDR3 DNA, CDR3 protein. The D gene is left open where the match is weak. Rows may omit the clone size; those that give it use once, few, many or a size class.

clone size: NA
V gene: TRBV12-3/TRBV12-4
D gene: NA
J gene: TRBJ1-2
CDR3 DNA: TGTGCCAGCAGTCCCGAGAGAGGGGTGAACTATGGCTACACCTTC
CDR3 protein: CASSPERGVNYGYTF

clone size: NA
V gene: TRBV12-3/TRBV12-4
D gene: NA
J gene: TRBJ1-1
CDR3 DNA: TGTGCCAGCAGCCTGGACGAGGCCACAGCTTTCTTT
CDR3 protein: CASSLDEATAFF

clone size: NA
V gene: TRBV12-3/TRBV12-4
D gene: NA
J gene: TRBJ1-2
CDR3 DNA: TGTGCCAGCAGTTTACGACGGCTTCCTAACTATGGCTACACCTTC
CDR3 protein: CASSLRRLPNYGYTF

clone size: NA
V gene: TRBV7-6
D gene: NA
J gene: TRBJ2-7
CDR3 DNA: TGTGCCAGCAGTTTGACAGCGACCATGTACGAGCAGTACTTC
CDR3 protein: CASSLTATMYEQYF

clone size: NA
V gene: TRBV5-1
D gene: NA
J gene: TRBJ2-7
CDR3 DNA: TGCGCCAGCCGTCGCACGAGGGATGGGGCGTACGAGCAGTACTTC
CDR3 protein: CASRRTRDGAYEQYF

clone size: few
V gene: TRBV7-9
D gene: TRBD1
J gene: TRBJ1-6
CDR3 DNA: TGTGCCAGCAGTTTGGGGACAGGGTACGAACCCCTCCACTTT
CDR3 protein: CASSLGTGYEPLHF

clone size: few
V gene: TRBV12-3/TRBV12-4
D gene: NA
J gene: TRBJ1-1
CDR3 DNA: TGTGCCAGCAGTTTAGCGCAAGGGATGAACACTGAAGCTTTCTTT
CDR3 protein: CASSLAQGMNTEAFF

clone size: NA
V gene: TRBV20-1
D gene: NA
J gene: TRBJ2-3
CDR3 DNA: TGCAGTGTTTCATCGTCCGGGACCCCGGTTAATACGCAGTATTTT
CDR3 protein: CSVSSSGTPVNTQYF

clone size: NA
V gene: TRBV12-3/TRBV12-4
D gene: NA
J gene: TRBJ2-5
CDR3 DNA: TGTGCCAGCAGTTTCTCAGCCCGCAATGAGCAGTACTTC
CDR3 protein: CASSFSARNEQYF

clone size: NA
V gene: TRBV5-1
D gene: NA
J gene: TRBJ1-2
CDR3 DNA: TGTGCCAGCAGTCTAACGGGGAGAGATGGCTACACCTTC
CDR3 protein: CASSLTGRDGYTF

clone size: NA
V gene: TRBV10-3
D gene: TRBD2
J gene: TRBJ2-1
CDR3 DNA: TGTGCCATCAGTGAGTCCCCCGTTGAGCGGGGAGGGTACAATGAGCAGTTCTTC
CDR3 protein: CAISESPVERGGYNEQFF

clone size: few
V gene: TRBV5-1
D gene: TRBD1
J gene: TRBJ2-4
CDR3 DNA: TGCGCCAGCAGCTTGGGCGGGACAGGGGGCAACATTCAGTACTTC
CDR3 protein: CASSLGGTGGNIQYF

clone size: NA
V gene: TRBV7-2
D gene: TRBD1
J gene: TRBJ1-1
CDR3 DNA: TGTGCCAGCAGCTCACAGGGGGCGGACCGGGCTTTCTTT
CDR3 protein: CASSSQGADRAFF

clone size: NA
V gene: TRBV10-3
D gene: TRBD1
J gene: TRBJ2-5
CDR3 DNA: TGTGCCATCAGTGAGCCGGGACAGCAAGAGACCCAGTACTTC
CDR3 protein: CAISEPGQQETQYF

clone size: NA
V gene: TRBV4-1
D gene: TRBD1
J gene: TRBJ2-7
CDR3 DNA: TGCGCCAGCAGCCAGCCCAGGACAGGAAATTACGAGCAGTACTTC
CDR3 protein: CASSQPRTGNYEQYF

clone size: few
V gene: TRBV12-3/TRBV12-4
D gene: TRBD2
J gene: TRBJ2-7
CDR3 DNA: TGTGCCAGCAGTGCCGGGACTAGTTACGAGCAGTACTTC
CDR3 protein: CASSAGTSYEQYF

clone size: NA
V gene: TRBV5-1
D gene: NA
J gene: TRBJ2-3
CDR3 DNA: TGCGCCAGCAGCTTGGAGGGGTCGAATACGCAGTATTTT
CDR3 protein: CASSLEGSNTQYF

clone size: NA
V gene: TRBV6-1
D gene: TRBD1
J gene: TRBJ1-1
CDR3 DNA: TGTGCCAGCCCCCGGACAGGGGCCGGCACTGAAGCTTTCTTT
CDR3 protein: CASPRTGAGTEAFF

clone size: NA
V gene: TRBV10-3
D gene: TRBD1
J gene: TRBJ2-1
CDR3 DNA: TGTGCCATCGGATCAGCTCAAAGAGGGACAGGCCAGAGCTCCTACGAGCAGTTCTTC
CDR3 protein: CAIGSAQRGTGQSSYEQFF

clone size: NA
V gene: TRBV5-1
D gene: NA
J gene: TRBJ2-5
CDR3 DNA: TGCGCCAGCAGCTTGGAGGGGAAGCAGGAGACCCAGTACTTC
CDR3 protein: CASSLEGKQETQYF

clone size: NA
V gene: TRBV12-3/TRBV12-4
D gene: NA
J gene: TRBJ2-3
CDR3 DNA: TGTGCCAGCCAACGACCCCCGTCTAGTCAAGCGCAGTATTTT
CDR3 protein: CASQRPPSSQAQYF

clone size: few
V gene: TRBV20-1
D gene: NA
J gene: TRBJ1-1
CDR3 DNA: TGCAGTGCTAGTATTTTCGGACAGTGGAACACTGAAGCTTTCTTT
CDR3 protein: CSASIFGQWNTEAFF

clone size: few
V gene: TRBV7-2
D gene: NA
J gene: TRBJ1-2
CDR3 DNA: TGTGCCAGCAGCTTAGGGGCGGGCGGAGGAAATGGCTACACCTTC
CDR3 protein: CASSLGAGGGNGYTF

clone size: once
V gene: TRBV5-1
D gene: TRBD1
J gene: TRBJ2-7
CDR3 DNA: TGCGCCAGCAGCTCCCCTACAGGGGTAAGAAGCTCCTACGAGCAGTACTTC
CDR3 protein: CASSSPTGVRSSYEQYF

clone size: few
V gene: TRBV5-1
D gene: NA
J gene: TRBJ2-3
CDR3 DNA: TGCGCCAGCAGGGACGGCAGCGGGACAGATACGCAGTATTTT
CDR3 protein: CASRDGSGTDTQYF